The present entry profiles one T cell receptor beta chain with its context. The antigen is undetermined. The data stem from a study of CD8 T cells in ankylosing spondylitis. Regarding the study as a whole: A motif in TCR beta, a set of about 8 highly homologous variants, appeared characteristic of ankylosing spondylitis blood.

The V and J ends lost 4 bases and 4 bases respectively, with 17 bases between them. Germline values: CDR1 SGDLS, CDR2 YYNGEE. This CDR3 has 15 residues. Quantitative barcoded 5'-RACE was used to prepare TCR beta libraries. From the 5' RACE reads, TCRdb called clonotypes with MiXCR, one entry per CDR3 protein. The profile covers 350,000 to 450,000 distinct CDR3 sequences, with about 24% appearing a single time and 0.75% to 0.9% taken by the ten largest. The material sequenced was blood, either unsorted or a sorted T cell fraction (not recorded which). The sequence came from a male donor with ankylosing spondylitis. The chain carries TRBV9 and TRBJ2-5; no reliable D call. CDR3 DNA: TGTGCCAGCAGCACAGCGTGGGGAATGGGAGAGACCCAGTACTTC. The encoded protein is CASSTAWGMGETQYF. Together with reference TRBV9 and TRBJ2-5, the CDR3 gives the full variable domain: DSGVTQTPKHLITATGQRVTLRCSPRSGDLSVYWYQQSLDQGLQFLIQYYNGEERAKGNILERFSAQQFPDLHSELNLSSLELGDSALYFCASSTAWGMGETQYFGPGTRLLVL.